This entry lists 27 T cell receptor beta chains sequenced from one sample in a study of shared clonotypes between healthy human individuals. CD45RO-negative cells were positively selected for CCR7, leaving out terminally differentiated effector memory CD45RA+ cells. Clones were read by immunoSEQ multiplex PCR, and TCRdb kept only the in-frame ones, dropping some. The data hold about 2.1 million clones, with 93% observed a single time. The sequenced sample consisted of naive CD8+ T cells from PBMCs. The receptor source for this set is a man younger than 35 in good health. Some clones in this sample may be carry-over from other donors' samples.

V and J are TRBV5-1 and TRBJ2-7; TRBD2 might be the D (7 bases). Germline V gene sequence: CDR1 SGHRS, CDR2 YFSETQ. Deletions cut 7 bases from V and 7 bases from J, with 18 bases between. The CDR3 contains 13 residues. The CDR3 loop reads CASRPGGLGEQYF. The CDR3 nucleotides read TGCGCCAGCCGTCCCGGGGGGCTAGGGGAGCAGTACTTC.

This clone turned up a few times. V is TRBV7-8 and J is TRBJ1-1; weak D call: TRBD1 (5 bases). CDR3 length equals 13 residues. The germline CDR1 and CDR2 sequences are SGHVS and FQNEAQ. V lost 1 base, J lost 8 bases, and 11 bases lay in between. The CDR3 loop is CASSLVEGREAFF. The CDR3 DNA follows: TGTGCCAGCAGCTTAGTAGAGGGGAGGGAAGCTTTCTTT.

This clone was detected a few times. At the DNA level, this CDR3 is encoded by other sequences in the same sample as well. This chain uses TRBV9 with TRBJ1-1; D unclear. The V end lost 0 bases, the J end lost 1 base, and 10 bases lay between the germline ends. Per germline, CDR1 SGDLS and CDR2 YYNGEE. This CDR3 region has 15 residues. Here the CDR3 DNA reads TGTGCCAGCAGCGTAGGGCGGGGAGCGAACACTGAAGCTTTCTTT. Its translation: CASSVGRGANTEAFF. The complete variable domain, with remaining parts taken from reference TRBV9 and TRBJ1-1, reads DSGVTQTPKHLITATGQRVTLRCSPRSGDLSVYWYQQSLDQGLQFLIQYYNGEERAKGNILERFSAQQFPDLHSELNLSSLELGDSALYFCASSVGRGANTEAFFGQGTRLTVV.

Turning to this clone: Other DNA sequences in the sample encode the same CDR3. The chain combines TRBV7-9 with TRBJ2-1, with TRBD2 matching 11 bases. The CDR3 runs 16 residues. CDR1 is SEHNR and CDR2 is FQNEAQ in the germline V gene (reference sequence). With 1 base clipped from V and 7 bases from J, the junction kept 6 bases outside the gene matches. The CDR3 DNA sequence: TGTGCCAGCAGCTTAGGTACTAGCGGGAGTTGGAATGAGCAGTTCTTC. Translation gives CASSLGTSGSWNEQFF.

CDR3 region: CASSLFSILLNTEAFF. The CDR3 DNA reads as TGTGCCAGCAGCTTATTTTCGATCCTTCTAAACACTGAAGCTTTCTTT. The gene calls are TRBV11-2 and TRBJ1-1; D unclear. Looked up from germline, CDR1 is SGHAT and CDR2 is FQNNGV. Trimming stripped 2 bases from V and 2 bases from J, with 15 bases between. The CDR3 is made up of 16 amino acids.

Only one count was recorded for this clone. The CDR3 coding sequence is TGTGCCAGCAGCTTAAGGTGGTGGGCAGGACATAGAGGCTACACCTTC. This codes for CASSLRWWAGHRGYTF. The rearrangement uses TRBV11-3 and TRBJ1-2, with a weak D call TRBD1 (5 bases). In germline, CDR1 is SGHNT, CDR2 YENEEA. V was shortened by 2 bases and J by 8 bases, with 21 bases between the two germline ends. The CDR3 is 16 residues long.

The chain is built from TRBV7-2 and TRBJ2-7, with 9 positions matching TRBD1. Losses at the gene ends were 9 bases for V and 3 bases for J; bases not matched to a gene: 6. CDR3 length: 13 residues. Germline V CDR1 and CDR2: SGHTA, FQGNSA. CDR3 DNA: TGTGCCAGTGGAGACAGGGGGGACTACGAGCAGTACTTC. Translated, it gives CASGDRGDYEQYF.

This clone was seen only once. The chain has TRBV29-1 and TRBJ2-6; 7 positions agree with TRBD1. The CDR3 has 16 residues. V lost 7 bases and J lost 1; bases outside the gene matches: 10. Germline CDR1 SQVTM, CDR2 ANQGSEA. The CDR3 spells CSALDREPSGANVLTF. Here the CDR3 DNA reads TGCAGCGCCCTCGACAGGGAACCTTCTGGGGCCAACGTCCTGACTTTC.

The CDR3 DNA reads as TGTGCCAGCAGTTTATTTGCGGGAGGGCCGGTCACCGGGGAGCTGTTTTTT. As protein: CASSLFAGGPVTGELFF. The chain has TRBV27 and TRBJ2-2; 9 bases agree with TRBD2. This CDR3 region has 17 residues. Trimming cost V 1 base and J 4 bases; bases outside gene matches: 7. Per germline, CDR1 MNHEY and CDR2 SMNVEV (reference sequence).

This chain links TRBV5-6 with TRBJ2-7; possibly TRBD2 for D (6 bases). CDR3 length: 15 residues. The germline V and J ends were trimmed by 3 bases and 7 bases, with 20 bases remaining between them. Germline V lookup: CDR1 SGHDT, CDR2 YYEEEE. CDR3 nucleotides: TGTGCCAGCAGCTGGGGGACTGCTGCCCTTCGGGAGCAGTACTTC. Translated, it gives CASSWGTAALREQYF. Using reference TRBV5-6 and TRBJ2-7 for the parts outside the CDR3, the full variable domain is DAGVTQSPTHLIKTRGQQVTLRCSPKSGHDTVSWYQQALGQGPQFIFQYYEEEERQRGNFPDRFSGHQFPNYSSELNVNALLLGDSALYLCASSWGTAALREQYFGPGTRLTVT.

V and J are TRBV5-1 and TRBJ2-5, with 7 nucleotides matching TRBD1. The CDR3 runs to 15 residues. Losses at the gene ends were 4 bases for V and 5 bases for J; bases not matched to a gene: 11. Germline CDR1 and CDR2: SGHRS and YFSETQ. The CDR3 here is CASSGSGGMGETQYF. The CDR3 bases are TGCGCCAGCAGCGGGTCAGGGGGAATGGGGGAGACCCAGTACTTC. Full variable domain (remainder filled in from reference TRBV5-1 and TRBJ2-5): KAGVTQTPRYLIKTRGQQVTLSCSPISGHRSVSWYQQTPGQGLQFLFEYFSETQRNKGNFPGRFSGRQFSNSRSEMNVSTLELGDSALYLCASSGSGGMGETQYFGPGTRLLVL.

This clone was seen a single time. The rearrangement uses TRBV7-2 and TRBJ1-5, with D unresolved. Germline CDR1 is SGHTA and CDR2 is FQGNSA. The CDR3 runs to 15 residues. Trimming shortened V by 2 bases and J by 3 bases, and 11 bases separated the two germline ends. The CDR3 coding sequence is TGTGCCAGCAGCTTATGGCGGGCCACCAATCAGCCCCAGCATTTT. Translating gives CASSLWRATNQPQHF.

The rearrangement joins TRBV4-3 to TRBJ2-1; 13 bases line up with TRBD2. Germline V lookup: CDR1 LGHNA, CDR2 YSLEER. This CDR3 is 16 amino acids long. Trimming took 4 bases from V and 7 from J; bases not matched to a gene: 7. The CDR3 DNA is TGCGCCAGCAGCCGAGGACTAGCGGGAGAGAAAAATGAGCAGTTCTTC. Its translation is CASSRGLAGEKNEQFF.

The chain links TRBV27 to TRBJ2-1, with 7 positions matching TRBD2. The junction had 7 bases not matched to a gene; V was cut back by 5 bases and J by 0 bases. Germline V gene sequence: CDR1 MNHEY, CDR2 SMNVEV (reference sequence). CDR3 size: 16 residues. The CDR3 DNA sequence: TGTGCCAGCAGTAAAATTACTAGCGTCTCCTACAATGAGCAGTTCTTC. This gives the protein CASSKITSVSYNEQFF.

This clone has only one observation. The chain has TRBV9 and TRBJ2-3; 9 bases match TRBD2. The J segment lost 1 base and the V segment lost 2 bases, leaving 5 bases of the junction unmatched. The length of the CDR3 is 16 residues. Germline-derived CDR1 and CDR2 are SGDLS and YYNGEE. DNA of the CDR3: TGTGCCAGCAGCGTTCTAATAGCGGGAGGCACAGATACGCAGTATTTT. Protein sequence: CASSVLIAGGTDTQYF.

A word on this clone: Distinct nucleotide sequences in the sample also encode this CDR3. J is TRBJ2-7 and V is TRBV28; D might be TRBD1 (6 bases). Germline loops: CDR1 MDHEN, CDR2 SYDVKM. The CDR3 contains 14 residues. The V gene lost 3 bases and the J gene lost 3 bases, with 12 bases spanning the gap. For the CDR3, the DNA is TGTGCCAGCAGTTTCGGCAGGGGATACTACGAGCAGTACTTC. The encoded protein is CASSFGRGYYEQYF.

The genes are TRBV7-9 and TRBJ2-1, with D possibly being TRBD1 (5 bases). The CDR3 loop spans 16 amino acids. Germline V gene lookup returns CDR1 SEHNR and CDR2 FQNEAQ (reference sequence). V was trimmed by 5 bases and J by 1 base, leaving 15 bases between them. DNA of the CDR3: TGTGCCAGCAGCCCCGTGGGGCCTGATTCCTACAATGAGCAGTTCTTC. Amino acid sequence: CASSPVGPDSYNEQFF. Full variable domain (remainder filled in from reference TRBV7-9 and TRBJ2-1): DTGVSQNPRHKITKRGQNVTFRCDPISEHNRLYWYRQTLGQGPEFLTYFQNEAQLEKSRLLSDRFSAERPKGSFSTLEIQRTEQGDSAMYLCASSPVGPDSYNEQFFGPGTRLTVL.

The chain carries TRBV12-5 and TRBJ1-4; no reliable D call. Germline CDR1 is LGHNT and CDR2 is FRNRAP. The CDR3 has 14 amino acids. Trimming pared 1 base from V and 4 bases from J, leaving 7 bases between. This CDR3 is CASGLGRNNEKLFF. The CDR3 coding sequence is TGTGCTAGTGGTTTGGGGCGGAATAATGAAAAACTGTTTTTT.

The chain uses TRBV4-1 and TRBJ2-2; possible D gene TRBD1, 6 bases. Looked up from germline, CDR1 is MGHRA and CDR2 is YSYEKL. V was pared by 1 base and J by 0 bases, with 9 bases between. This CDR3 comprises 16 residues. The CDR3 here is CASSQGGHTNTGELFF. The CDR3 DNA reads as TGCGCCAGCAGCCAAGGGGGGCATACGAACACCGGGGAGCTGTTTTTT.

The chain uses TRBV19 and TRBJ2-1; D unresolved. Germline-derived CDR1 and CDR2 are LNHDA and SQIVND (reference sequence). This CDR3 has 13 amino acids. V shed 3 bases and J shed 7 bases, with 10 bases lying between them. The CDR3 DNA follows: TGTGCCAGTAGTATTCTTCAGGCAAATGAGCAGTTCTTC. The encoded protein is CASSILQANEQFF.

The CDR3 DNA follows: TGTGCCAGCAGTCCGAACAGGGGGCGTAGCGGGGAGCTGTTTTTT. Encoded protein: CASSPNRGRSGELFF. The chain is built from TRBV6-4 and TRBJ2-2; 9 bases are shared with TRBD1. The trim removed 5 bases at V and 7 bases at J, leaving 8 bases unmatched. The CDR3 length is 15 residues. Germline-derived CDR1 and CDR2 are MRHNA and SNTAGT.

V and J are TRBV4-1 and TRBJ2-7; TRBD1 might be the D (6 bases). The ends were cut back, 4 bases at V and 1 base at J, with 14 bases in the middle. This CDR3 has 15 residues. CDR1 and CDR2 (germline): MGHRA, YSYEKL. The CDR3 reads CASSPNDRYSYEQYF. CDR3 sequence (DNA): TGCGCCAGCAGCCCTAATGACAGGTATTCCTACGAGCAGTACTTC.

V is TRBV4-1 and J is TRBJ2-7; 7 bases match TRBD2. Unmatched junction bases numbered 6, after V lost 4 bases and J lost 3 bases. From germline, CDR1 is MGHRA and CDR2 YSYEKL. The CDR3 extends over 14 amino acids. Here the CDR3 DNA reads TGCGCCAGCAGCCCACTAGCGACCCGCTACGAGCAGTACTTC. Residues: CASSPLATRYEQYF.

The J gene is TRBJ2-7, the V gene TRBV19; 9 nucleotides line up with TRBD2. The CDR3 loop spans 16 amino acids. V dropped 9 bases and J dropped 3; count of bases not matched to a gene: 15. CDR1 is LNHDA, CDR2 SQIVND, per germline (reference sequence). The chain's CDR3 is CASAPRTSALDYEQYF. For the CDR3, the DNA is TGTGCCAGCGCCCCGAGGACTAGCGCCCTAGACTACGAGCAGTACTTC.

V gene TRBV5-1 combines with J gene TRBJ2-3; D not certain. The germline V gene has CDR1 SGHRS and CDR2 YFSETQ. The germline V and J ends were trimmed by 0 bases and 5 bases, with 7 bases remaining between them. CDR3 length equals 13 residues. The CDR3 nucleotides read TGCGCCAGCAGCTTGGTTGCGGAAGATACGCAGTATTTT. This sequence encodes CASSLVAEDTQYF.

The chain employs TRBV15 and TRBJ1-5; D is undetermined. The germline V gene has CDR1 LNHNV and CDR2 YYDKDF (reference sequence). This CDR3 has 16 residues. Trimming removed 1 base at V and 3 bases at J, with 13 bases between. The CDR3 coding sequence is TGTGCCACCAGCAGAGGGACCGGGGTCACCAATCAGCCCCAGCATTTT. It encodes CATSRGTGVTNQPQHF.

This chain uses TRBV6-5 with TRBJ1-5, with D tentatively TRBD1 (6 bases). CDR1 and CDR2 (germline): MNHEY, SVGAGI. The V end lost 6 bases, the J end lost 2 bases, and 14 bases lay between the germline ends. This CDR3 is 15 amino acids long. The CDR3 loop is CASRKDRGGNQPQHF. The CDR3 DNA is TGTGCCAGCAGAAAGGATAGGGGGGGCAATCAGCCCCAGCATTTT.